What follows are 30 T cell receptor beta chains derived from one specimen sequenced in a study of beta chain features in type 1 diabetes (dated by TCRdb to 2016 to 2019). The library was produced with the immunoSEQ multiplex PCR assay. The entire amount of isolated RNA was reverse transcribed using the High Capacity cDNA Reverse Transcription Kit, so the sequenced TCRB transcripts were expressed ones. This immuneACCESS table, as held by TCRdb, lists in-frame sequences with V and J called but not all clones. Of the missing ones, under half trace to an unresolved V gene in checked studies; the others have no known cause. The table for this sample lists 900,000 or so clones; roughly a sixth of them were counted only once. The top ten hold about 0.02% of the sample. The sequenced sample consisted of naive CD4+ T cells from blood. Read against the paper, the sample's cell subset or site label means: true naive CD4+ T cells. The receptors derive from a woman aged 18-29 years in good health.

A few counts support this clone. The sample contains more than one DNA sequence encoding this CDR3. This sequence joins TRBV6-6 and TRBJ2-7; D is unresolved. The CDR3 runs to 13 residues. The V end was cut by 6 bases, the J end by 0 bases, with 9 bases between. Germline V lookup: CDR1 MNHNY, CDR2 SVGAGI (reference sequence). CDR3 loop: CASRGGSSYEQYF. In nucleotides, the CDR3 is TGTGCCAGCAGAGGCGGAAGCTCCTACGAGCAGTACTTC.

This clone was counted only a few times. CDR3 loop: CASSPIADTGELFF. CDR3 nucleotide sequence: TGTGCCAGCTCACCAATCGCGGACACCGGGGAGCTGTTTTTT. The chain employs TRBV18 and TRBJ2-2, with D hard to call. In germline, CDR1 is KGHSH, CDR2 LQKENI. With 2 bases removed from V and 3 bases from J, the gap between germline ends came to 7 bases. The CDR3 has 14 amino acids.

CDR3 residues: CASSFDRLSTDTQYF. CDR3 bases: TGTGCCAGCAGCTTCGACAGGCTTAGCACAGATACGCAGTATTTT. This chain uses TRBV7-9 with TRBJ2-3; D perhaps matches TRBD1 (6 bases). Germline CDR1 reads SEHNR; CDR2 reads FQNEAQ (reference sequence). The CDR3 runs 15 residues. V gave up 3 bases and J gave up 0 bases, with 10 bases separating them.

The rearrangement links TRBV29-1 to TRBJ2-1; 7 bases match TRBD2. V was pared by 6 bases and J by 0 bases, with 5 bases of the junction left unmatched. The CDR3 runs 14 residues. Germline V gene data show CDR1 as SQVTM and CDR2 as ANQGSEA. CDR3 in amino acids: CSVVSGFSYNEQFF. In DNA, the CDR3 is TGCAGCGTCGTTAGCGGGTTCTCCTACAATGAGCAGTTCTTC.

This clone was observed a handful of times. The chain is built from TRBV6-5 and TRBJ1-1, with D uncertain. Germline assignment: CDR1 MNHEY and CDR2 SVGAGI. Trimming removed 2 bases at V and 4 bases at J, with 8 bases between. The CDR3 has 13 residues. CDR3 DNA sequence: TGTGCCAGCAGTTACAGGGCCGGCACTGAAGCTTTCTTT. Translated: CASSYRAGTEAFF.

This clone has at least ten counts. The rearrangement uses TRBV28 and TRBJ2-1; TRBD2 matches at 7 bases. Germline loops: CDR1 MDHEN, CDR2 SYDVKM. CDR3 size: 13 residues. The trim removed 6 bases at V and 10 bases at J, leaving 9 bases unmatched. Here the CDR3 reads CASSRQHSGEQFF. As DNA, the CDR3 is TGTGCCAGCAGCCGCCAGCATAGCGGGGAGCAGTTCTTC.

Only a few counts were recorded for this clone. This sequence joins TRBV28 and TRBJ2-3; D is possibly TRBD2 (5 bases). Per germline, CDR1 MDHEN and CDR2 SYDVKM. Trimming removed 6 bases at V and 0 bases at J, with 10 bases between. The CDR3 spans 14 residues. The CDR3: CASSGVVSTDTQYF. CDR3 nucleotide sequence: TGTGCCAGCAGCGGGGTAGTTAGCACAGATACGCAGTATTTT.

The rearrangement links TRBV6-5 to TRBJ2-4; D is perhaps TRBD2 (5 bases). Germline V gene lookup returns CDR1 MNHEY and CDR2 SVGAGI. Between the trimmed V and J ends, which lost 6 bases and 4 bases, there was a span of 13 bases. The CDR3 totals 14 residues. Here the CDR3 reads CASSPEVAKNIQYF. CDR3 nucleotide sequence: TGTGCCAGCAGCCCCGAGGTAGCGAAAAACATTCAGTACTTC.

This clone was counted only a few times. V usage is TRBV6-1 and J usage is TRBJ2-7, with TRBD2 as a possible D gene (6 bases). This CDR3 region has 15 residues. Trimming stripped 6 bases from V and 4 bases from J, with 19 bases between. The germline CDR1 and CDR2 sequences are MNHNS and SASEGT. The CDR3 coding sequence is TGTGCCAGCAGGACTACTAGCCAGGATTGGTACGAGCAGTACTTC. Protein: CASRTTSQDWYEQYF.

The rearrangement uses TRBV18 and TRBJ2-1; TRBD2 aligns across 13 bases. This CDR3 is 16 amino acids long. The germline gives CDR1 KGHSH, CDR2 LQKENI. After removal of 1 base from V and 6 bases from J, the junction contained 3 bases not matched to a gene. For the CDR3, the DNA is TGTGCCAGCTCACCACAACTAGCGGGAGGGCCCAATGAGCAGTTCTTC. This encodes CASSPQLAGGPNEQFF.

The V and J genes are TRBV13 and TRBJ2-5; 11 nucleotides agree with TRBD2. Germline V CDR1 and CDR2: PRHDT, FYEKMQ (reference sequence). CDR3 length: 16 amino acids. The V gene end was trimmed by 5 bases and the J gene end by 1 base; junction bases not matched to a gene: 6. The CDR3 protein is CASSIFSGGVQETQYF. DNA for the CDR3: TGTGCCAGCAGCATCTTTAGCGGGGGGGTCCAAGAGACCCAGTACTTC.

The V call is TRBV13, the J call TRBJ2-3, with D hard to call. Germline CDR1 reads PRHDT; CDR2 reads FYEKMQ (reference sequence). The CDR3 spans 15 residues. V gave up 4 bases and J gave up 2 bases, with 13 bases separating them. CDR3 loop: CASSSMGRFTDTQYF. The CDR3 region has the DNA TGTGCCAGCAGCTCCATGGGCAGGTTCACAGATACGCAGTATTTT.

CDR3 DNA: TGTGCCAGCAAAGTGGACCAAGTGAATGAGCAGTTCTTC. This sequence encodes CASKVDQVNEQFF. The V gene is TRBV2, the J gene TRBJ2-1; D gene uncertain. Per the germline V gene, CDR1 is SNHLY and CDR2 is FYNNEI. V lost 7 bases to trimming and J lost 7 bases, with 14 bases between them. The length of the CDR3 is 13 residues. The full variable domain, its missing parts supplied by reference TRBV2 and TRBJ2-1, is EPEVTQTPSHQVTQMGQEVILRCVPISNHLYFYWYRQILGQKVEFLVSFYNNEISEKSEIFDDQFSVERPDGSNFTLKIRSTKLEDSAMYFCASKVDQVNEQFFGPGTRLTVL.

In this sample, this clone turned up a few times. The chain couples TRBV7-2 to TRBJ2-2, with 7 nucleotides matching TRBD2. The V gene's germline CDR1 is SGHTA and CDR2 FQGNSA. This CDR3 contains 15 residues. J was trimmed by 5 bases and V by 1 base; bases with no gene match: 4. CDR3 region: CASSLEAGETGELFF. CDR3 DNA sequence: TGTGCCAGCAGCTTAGAGGCGGGAGAGACCGGGGAGCTGTTTTTT.

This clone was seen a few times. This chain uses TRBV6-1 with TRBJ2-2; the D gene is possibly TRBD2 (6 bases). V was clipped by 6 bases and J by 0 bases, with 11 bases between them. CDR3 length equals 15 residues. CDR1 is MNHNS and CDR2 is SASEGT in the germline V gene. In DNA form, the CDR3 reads TGTGCCAGCAGAGGAGGGAACGCGAACACCGGGGAGCTGTTTTTT. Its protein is CASRGGNANTGELFF.

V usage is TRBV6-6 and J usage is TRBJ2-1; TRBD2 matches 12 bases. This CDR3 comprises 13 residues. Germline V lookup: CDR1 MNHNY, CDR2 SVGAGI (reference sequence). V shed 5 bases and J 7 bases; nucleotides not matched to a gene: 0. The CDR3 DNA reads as TGTGCCAGCAGTCTAGCGGGAGGGAATGAGCAGTTCTTC. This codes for CASSLAGGNEQFF.

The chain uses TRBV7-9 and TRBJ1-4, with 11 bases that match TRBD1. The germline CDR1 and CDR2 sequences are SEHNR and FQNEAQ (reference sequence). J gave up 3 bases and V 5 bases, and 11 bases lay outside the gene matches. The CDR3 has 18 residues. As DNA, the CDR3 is TGTGCCAGCAGCAGGGGGACAGGGGGATCTCGCTCTAATGAAAAACTGTTTTTT. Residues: CASSRGTGGSRSNEKLFF.

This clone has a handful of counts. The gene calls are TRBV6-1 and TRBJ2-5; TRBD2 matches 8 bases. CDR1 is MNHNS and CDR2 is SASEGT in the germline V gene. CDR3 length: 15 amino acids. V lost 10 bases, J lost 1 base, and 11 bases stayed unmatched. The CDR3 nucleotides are TGTGCCACTAAGATATTTAGCGGGATCCAAGAGACCCAGTACTTC. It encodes CATKIFSGIQETQYF.

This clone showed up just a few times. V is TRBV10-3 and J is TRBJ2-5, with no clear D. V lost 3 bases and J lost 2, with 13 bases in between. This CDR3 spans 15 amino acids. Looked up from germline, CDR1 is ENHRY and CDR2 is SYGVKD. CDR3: CAISELPGGQETQYF. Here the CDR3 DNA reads TGTGCCATCAGTGAACTCCCAGGTGGGCAAGAGACCCAGTACTTC.

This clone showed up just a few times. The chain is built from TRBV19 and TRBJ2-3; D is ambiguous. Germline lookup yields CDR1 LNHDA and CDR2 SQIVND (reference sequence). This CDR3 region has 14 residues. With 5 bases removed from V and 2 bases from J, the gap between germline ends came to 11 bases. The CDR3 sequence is CASSVGPNTDTQYF. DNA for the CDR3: TGTGCCAGTAGTGTAGGACCAAACACAGATACGCAGTATTTT.

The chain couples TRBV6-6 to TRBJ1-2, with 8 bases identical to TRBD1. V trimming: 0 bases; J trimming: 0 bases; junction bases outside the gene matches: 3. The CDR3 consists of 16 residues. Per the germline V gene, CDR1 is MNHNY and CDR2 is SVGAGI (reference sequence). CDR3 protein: CASSYSGTGTNYGYTF. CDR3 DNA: TGTGCCAGCAGTTACTCCGGGACAGGAACTAACTATGGCTACACCTTC.

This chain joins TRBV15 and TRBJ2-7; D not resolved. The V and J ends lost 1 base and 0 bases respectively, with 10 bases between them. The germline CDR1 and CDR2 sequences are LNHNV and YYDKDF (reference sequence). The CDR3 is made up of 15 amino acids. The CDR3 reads CATSRVPDSSYEQYF. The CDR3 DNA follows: TGTGCCACCAGCAGAGTTCCGGATAGCTCCTACGAGCAGTACTTC.

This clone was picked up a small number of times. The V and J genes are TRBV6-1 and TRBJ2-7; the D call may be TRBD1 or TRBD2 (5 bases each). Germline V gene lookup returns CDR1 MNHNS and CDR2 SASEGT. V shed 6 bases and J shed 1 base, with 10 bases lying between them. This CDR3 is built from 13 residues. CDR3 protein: CASSRGPSYEQYF. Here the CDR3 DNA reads TGTGCCAGCAGCCGGGGCCCATCCTACGAGCAGTACTTC.

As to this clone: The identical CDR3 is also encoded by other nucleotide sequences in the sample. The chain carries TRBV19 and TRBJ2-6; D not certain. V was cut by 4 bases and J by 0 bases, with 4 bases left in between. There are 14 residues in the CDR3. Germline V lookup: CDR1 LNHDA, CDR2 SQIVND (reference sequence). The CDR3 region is CASSRNSGANVLTF. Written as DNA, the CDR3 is TGTGCCAGTAGTAGAAACTCTGGGGCCAACGTCCTGACTTTC.

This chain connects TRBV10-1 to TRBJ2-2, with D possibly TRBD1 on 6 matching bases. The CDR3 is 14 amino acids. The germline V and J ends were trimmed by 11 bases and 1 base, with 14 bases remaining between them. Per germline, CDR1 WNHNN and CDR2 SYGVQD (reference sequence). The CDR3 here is CAGHPGQNTGELFF. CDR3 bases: TGCGCCGGCCACCCGGGACAGAACACCGGGGAGCTGTTTTTT.

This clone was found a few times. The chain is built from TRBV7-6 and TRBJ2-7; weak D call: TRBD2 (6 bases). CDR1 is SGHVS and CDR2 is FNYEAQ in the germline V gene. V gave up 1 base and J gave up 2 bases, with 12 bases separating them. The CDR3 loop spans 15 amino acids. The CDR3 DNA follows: TGTGCCAGCAGCTTAGAGGGTGCGGGAACCTACGAGCAGTACTTC. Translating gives CASSLEGAGTYEQYF.

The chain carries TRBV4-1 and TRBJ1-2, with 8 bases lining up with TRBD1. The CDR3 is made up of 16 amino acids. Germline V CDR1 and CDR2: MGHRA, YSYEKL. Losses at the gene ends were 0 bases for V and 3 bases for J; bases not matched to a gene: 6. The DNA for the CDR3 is TGCGCCAGCAGCCAAGAGCTAGGACAGGGAGACTATGGCTACACCTTC. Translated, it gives CASSQELGQGDYGYTF.

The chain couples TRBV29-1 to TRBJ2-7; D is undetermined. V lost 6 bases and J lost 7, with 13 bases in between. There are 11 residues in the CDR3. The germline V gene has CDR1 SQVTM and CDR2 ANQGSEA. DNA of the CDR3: TGCAGCGTGAGGCGGCTGGGGGAGCAGTACTTC. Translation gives CSVRRLGEQYF.

DNA of the CDR3: TGTGCCAGCAGCTTACCGGGGAGCTCCTACAATGAGCAGTTCTTC. Encoded protein: CASSLPGSSYNEQFF. The chain links TRBV7-2 to TRBJ2-1; maybe TRBD2 (5 bases). The germline V gene has CDR1 SGHTA and CDR2 FQGNSA. This CDR3 comprises 15 residues. V was cut by 2 bases and J by 0 bases, with 8 bases left in between.

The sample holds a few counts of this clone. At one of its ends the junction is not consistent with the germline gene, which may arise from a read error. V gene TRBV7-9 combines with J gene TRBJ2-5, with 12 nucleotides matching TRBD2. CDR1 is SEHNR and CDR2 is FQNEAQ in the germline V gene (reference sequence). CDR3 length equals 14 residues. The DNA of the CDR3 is TGTGCCAGCAGCTTAGTTCTAGCGGGAGGGCCGAAGGACTTC. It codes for CASSLVLAGGPKDF.